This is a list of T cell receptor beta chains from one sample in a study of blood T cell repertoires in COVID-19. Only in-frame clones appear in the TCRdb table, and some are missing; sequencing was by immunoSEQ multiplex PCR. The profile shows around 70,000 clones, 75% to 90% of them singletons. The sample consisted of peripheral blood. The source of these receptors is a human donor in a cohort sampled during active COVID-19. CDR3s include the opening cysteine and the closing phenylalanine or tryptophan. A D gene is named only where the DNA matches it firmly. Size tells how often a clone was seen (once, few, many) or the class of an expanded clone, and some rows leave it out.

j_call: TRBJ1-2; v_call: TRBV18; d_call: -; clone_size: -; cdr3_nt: TGTGCCAGCTCACCGGGGAGGGACACGCACTATGGCTACACCTTC; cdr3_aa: CASSPGRDTHYGYTF
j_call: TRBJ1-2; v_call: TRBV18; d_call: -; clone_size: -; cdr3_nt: TGTGCCAGCTCACCAGAGGGAGTATATGGCTACACCTTC; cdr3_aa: CASSPEGVYGYTF
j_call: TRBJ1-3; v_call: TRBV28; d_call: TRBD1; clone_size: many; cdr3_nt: TGTGCCAGCAGTTTATACCCCCCCGGGAGGGGGCTGAGAAACACCATATATTTT; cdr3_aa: CASSLYPPGRGLRNTIYF
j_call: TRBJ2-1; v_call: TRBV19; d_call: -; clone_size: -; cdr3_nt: TGTGCCAGTAGTATTGCTGTGAGCTCCTACAATGAGCAGTTCTTC; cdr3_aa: CASSIAVSSYNEQFF
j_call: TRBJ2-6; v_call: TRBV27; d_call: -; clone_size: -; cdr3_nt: TGTGCCAGCAGTTCCCCCCTCGAGTCTGGGGCCAACGTCCTGACTTTC; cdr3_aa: CASSSPLESGANVLTF
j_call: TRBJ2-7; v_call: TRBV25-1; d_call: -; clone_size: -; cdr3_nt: TGTGCCAGCAGTGAAACCCTGAAGGGGGGGGATGCCTACGAGCAGTACTTC; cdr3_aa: CASSETLKGGDAYEQYF
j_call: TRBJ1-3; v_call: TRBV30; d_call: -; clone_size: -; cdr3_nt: TGTGCCTGGACAGTCCTTTCCTCTGGAAACACCATATATTTT; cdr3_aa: CAWTVLSSGNTIYF
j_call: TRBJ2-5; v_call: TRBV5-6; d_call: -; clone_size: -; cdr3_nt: TGTGCCAGCAGCCGTTACAGGGAGACCCAGTACTTC; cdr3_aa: CASSRYRETQYF
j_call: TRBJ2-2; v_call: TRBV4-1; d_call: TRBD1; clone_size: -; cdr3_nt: TGCGCCAGCAGCGCGCAACCGGGACAGGGGACCGGGGAGCTGTTTTTT; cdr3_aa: CASSAQPGQGTGELFF
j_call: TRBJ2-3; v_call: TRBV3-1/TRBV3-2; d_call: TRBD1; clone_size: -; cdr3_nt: TGTGCCAGCGGGACAGCTAGCACAGATACGCAGTATTTT; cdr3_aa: CASGTASTDTQYF
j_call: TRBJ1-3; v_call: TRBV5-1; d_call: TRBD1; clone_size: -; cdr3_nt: TGCGCCAGCAGCTCGGGACAGGGCAGCGGAAACACCATATATTTT; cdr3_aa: CASSSGQGSGNTIYF
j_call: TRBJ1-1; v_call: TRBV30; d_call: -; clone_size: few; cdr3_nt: TGTGCCTGGAGAAGGAAGGGGCCGGGCACTGAAGCTTTCTTT; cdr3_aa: CAWRRKGPGTEAFF
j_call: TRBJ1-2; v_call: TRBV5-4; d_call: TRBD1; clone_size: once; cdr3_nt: TGTGCCAGCAGCTTGGCGACAGGGTATACCTATGGCTACACCTTC; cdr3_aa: CASSLATGYTYGYTF
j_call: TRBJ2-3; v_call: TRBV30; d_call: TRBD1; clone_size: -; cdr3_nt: TGTGCCTGGAACTTACGGACAGGGGCAGATACGCAGTATTTT; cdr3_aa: CAWNLRTGADTQYF
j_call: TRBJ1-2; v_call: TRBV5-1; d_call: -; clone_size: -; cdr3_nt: TGCGCCAGCAGCCCCGACCCGGAGAGCTATGGCTACACCTTC; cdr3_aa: CASSPDPESYGYTF
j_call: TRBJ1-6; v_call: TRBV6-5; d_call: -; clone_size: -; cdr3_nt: TGTGCCAGCAGTACAAGACAGACCGATTCACCCCTCCACTTT; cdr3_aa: CASSTRQTDSPLHF
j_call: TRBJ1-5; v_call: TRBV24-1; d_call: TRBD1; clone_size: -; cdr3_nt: TGTGCCACCAGTGATGGACAGGGATGGCAGCCCCAGCATTTT; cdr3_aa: CATSDGQGWQPQHF
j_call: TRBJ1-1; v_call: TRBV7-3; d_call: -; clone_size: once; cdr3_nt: TGTGCCAGCAGCCGTGTCGGGGGGATGAACACTGAAGCTTTCTTT; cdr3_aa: CASSRVGGMNTEAFF
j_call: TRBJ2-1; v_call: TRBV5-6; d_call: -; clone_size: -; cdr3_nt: TGTGCCAGCAGCCCGGGACTGGCTTACAATGAGCAGTTCTTC; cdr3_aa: CASSPGLAYNEQFF
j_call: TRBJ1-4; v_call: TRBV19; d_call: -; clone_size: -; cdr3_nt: TGTGCCAGTAATTCTGGGGAGCGTTATGCAACTAATGAAAAACTGTTTTTT; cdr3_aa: CASNSGERYATNEKLFF
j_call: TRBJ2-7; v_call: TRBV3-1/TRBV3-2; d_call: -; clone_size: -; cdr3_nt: TGTGCCAGCAGCCAGGGGGCGACCTACGAGCAGTACTTC; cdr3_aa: CASSQGATYEQYF
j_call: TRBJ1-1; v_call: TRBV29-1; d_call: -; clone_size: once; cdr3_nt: TGCAGCGTCTATTTTTCATTGAACACTGAAGCTTTCTTT; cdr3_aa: CSVYFSLNTEAFF
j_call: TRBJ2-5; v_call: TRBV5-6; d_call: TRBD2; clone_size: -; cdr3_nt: TGTGCCAGCAGTCTGGGGCCCCCGGGGGGGCGGGAGACCCAGTACTTC; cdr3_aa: CASSLGPPGGRETQYF
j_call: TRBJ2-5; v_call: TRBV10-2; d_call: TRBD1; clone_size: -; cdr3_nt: TGCGCCAGCAGTGAGGGGACAGGGTGGAGGGAGACCCAGTACTTC; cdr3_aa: CASSEGTGWRETQYF
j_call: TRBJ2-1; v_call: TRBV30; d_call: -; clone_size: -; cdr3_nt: TGTGCCTGGAGTGCAGGCCATTCCAATGAGCAGTTCTTC; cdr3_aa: CAWSAGHSNEQFF
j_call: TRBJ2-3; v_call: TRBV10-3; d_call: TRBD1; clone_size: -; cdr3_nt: TGTGCCATCAGTGAACAGGGGGGAACCACAGATACGCAGTATTTT; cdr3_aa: CAISEQGGTTDTQYF
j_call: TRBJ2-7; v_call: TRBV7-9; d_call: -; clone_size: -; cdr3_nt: TGTGCCAGCCAGGAAGGGGGCTACGAGCAGTACTTC; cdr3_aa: CASQEGGYEQYF
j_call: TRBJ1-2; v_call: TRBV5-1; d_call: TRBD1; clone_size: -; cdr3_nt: TGCGCCAGCAGCTTGGATAGGACAGGAGACTATGGCTACACCTTC; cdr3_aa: CASSLDRTGDYGYTF
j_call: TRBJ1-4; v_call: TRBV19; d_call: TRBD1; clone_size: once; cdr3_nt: TGTGCCAGTAGTATAAAACAGGGGGCGACTAATGAAAAACTGTTTTTT; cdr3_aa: CASSIKQGATNEKLFF
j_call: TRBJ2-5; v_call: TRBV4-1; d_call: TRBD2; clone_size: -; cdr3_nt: TGCGCCAGCAGCCGCCGGGGAGCGGGGGGGCTCGAGACCCAGTACTTC; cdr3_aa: CASSRRGAGGLETQYF
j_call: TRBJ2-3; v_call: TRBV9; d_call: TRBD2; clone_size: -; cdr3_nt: TGTGCCAGCAGCTTAACTGGACTAGCGGGGGGGCCCGGAGATACGCAGTATTTT; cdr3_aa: CASSLTGLAGGPGDTQYF
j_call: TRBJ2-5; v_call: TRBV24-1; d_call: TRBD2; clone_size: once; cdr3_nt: TGTGCCACCAGTGACCCGGGACTAGCGGGGGCCGAGACCCAGTACTTC; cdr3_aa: CATSDPGLAGAETQYF
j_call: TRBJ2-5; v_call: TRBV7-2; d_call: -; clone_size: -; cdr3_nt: TGTGCCAGCAGCTTAGGCCCAGGGGGGATCCAAGAGACCCAGTACTTC; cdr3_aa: CASSLGPGGIQETQYF